A single sample gave rise to the 24 T cell receptor beta chains below, sequenced in a study of cytomegalovirus exposure and HLA in healthy donors. It was with 60 Vbeta and 13 Jbeta primers that the PCR ran. The method was immunoSEQ multiplex PCR; TCRdb's version includes in-frame clones alone and lacks a portion of them. There are 170,000 or so clones in the sample; approximately 80% occur only once, and about 2.9% lies in the top ten. The sequenced material came from PBMCs. Receptor source: a woman in her forties or fifties in good health and CMV-seropositive.

The rearrangement joins TRBV19 to TRBJ2-3; D unclear. This CDR3 spans 17 amino acids. The ends were cut back, 3 bases at V and 2 bases at J, with 18 bases in the middle. Germline V gene data show CDR1 as LNHDA and CDR2 as SQIVND (reference sequence). The CDR3 is CASSIPMLQIATDTQYF. The CDR3 DNA sequence: TGTGCCAGTAGTATCCCGATGTTGCAGATCGCCACAGATACGCAGTATTTT.

The CDR3 is CASSLNRRLAGGYTGELFF. The CDR3 bases are TGTGCCAGCAGCTTAAATCGGAGACTAGCGGGAGGATACACCGGGGAGCTGTTTTTT. The chain links TRBV7-3 to TRBJ2-2, with 13 positions matching TRBD2. V was clipped by 1 base and J by 3 bases; unmatched bases: 8. Germline-derived CDR1 and CDR2 are SGHTA and FQGTGA. This CDR3 is built from 19 residues.

CDR3 DNA: TGTGCCAGCAGTCCGCCAGCCTACAATGAGCAGTTCTTC. Protein sequence: CASSPPAYNEQFF. V gene TRBV28 combines with J gene TRBJ2-1; D gene uncertain. The CDR3 has 13 amino acids. Germline V gives CDR1 MDHEN, CDR2 SYDVKM. V was pared by 5 bases and J by 2 bases, with 7 bases between.

DNA for the CDR3: TGTGCCAGCACCAGGGATGGCAATCAGCCCCAGCATTTT. Translating it yields CASTRDGNQPQHF. The rearrangement uses TRBV2 and TRBJ1-5; tentative D call: TRBD1 (5 bases). V gave up 7 bases and J gave up 2 bases, with 9 bases separating them. Per germline, CDR1 SNHLY and CDR2 FYNNEI. The CDR3 totals 13 residues.

This chain uses TRBV9 with TRBJ1-2; D is perhaps TRBD1 (5 bases). CDR3 length equals 13 residues. Trimming took 0 bases from V and 8 from J, leaving 11 bases between them. Germline V gives CDR1 SGDLS, CDR2 YYNGEE. The DNA of the CDR3 is TGTGCCAGCAGCGTAGTTTCAGGGCAAGGCTACACCTTC. It encodes CASSVVSGQGYTF.

This clone was seen only a few times. The gene calls are TRBV7-2 and TRBJ1-1, with 10 positions matching TRBD1. From germline, CDR1 is SGHTA and CDR2 FQGNSA. The V gene end was trimmed by 5 bases and the J gene end by 3 bases; junction bases not matched to a gene: 9. The CDR3 has 16 amino acids. For the CDR3, the DNA is TGTGCCAGCAGCCCCGGGACAGGGGCCGTCGACACTGAAGCTTTCTTT. Protein: CASSPGTGAVDTEAFF.

This clone has just a few counts. V gene TRBV6-5 combines with J gene TRBJ1-2, with 7 bases fitting TRBD1. Germline V gives CDR1 MNHEY, CDR2 SVGAGI. The V and J ends lost 6 bases and 5 bases, in that order; junction bases with no gene match: 9. The CDR3 totals 14 residues. Written as DNA, the CDR3 is TGTGCCAGCAGACGACAGGGATTAGGATATGGCTACACCTTC. Protein: CASRRQGLGYGYTF.

This clone was seen a handful of times. The gene calls are TRBV19 and TRBJ2-7, with 10 bases lining up with TRBD2. The CDR3 spans 15 residues. J gave up 4 bases and V 5 bases, and 8 bases lay outside the gene matches. CDR1 and CDR2 (germline): LNHDA, SQIVND (reference sequence). CDR3 residues: CASSEATSGLYEQYF. The CDR3, as DNA: TGTGCCAGTAGTGAAGCGACTAGCGGGTTGTACGAGCAGTACTTC.

The rearrangement uses TRBV7-2 and TRBJ2-7; TRBD2 agrees at 10 bases. With V trimmed by 5 bases and J by 2 bases, 3 bases remained unmatched. The germline gives CDR1 SGHTA, CDR2 FQGNSA. CDR3 length: 14 amino acids. The CDR3 region is CASSRLAGAYEQYF. The DNA of the CDR3 is TGTGCCAGCAGCCGGCTAGCGGGGGCCTACGAGCAGTACTTC.

This clone was detected only a few times. V gene TRBV9 combines with J gene TRBJ2-1, with D possibly TRBD1 on 6 matching bases. Trimming removed 7 bases from V and 0 bases from J, with 14 bases in between. Germline CDR1 is SGDLS and CDR2 is YYNGEE. The CDR3 contains 15 residues. CDR3 residues: CASVPGQSSYNEQFF. The CDR3 DNA reads TGTGCCAGCGTCCCCGGACAGAGCTCCTACAATGAGCAGTTCTTC.

The rearrangement joins TRBV10-1 to TRBJ2-1; 8 nucleotides line up with TRBD2. This CDR3 has 17 residues. The V gene's germline CDR1 is WNHNN and CDR2 SYGVQD (reference sequence). Losses at the gene ends were 3 bases for V and 10 bases for J; bases not matched to a gene: 17. The CDR3 sequence: CASSDPSGGGRLGEQFF. Written as DNA, the CDR3 is TGCGCCAGCAGTGACCCTAGTGGCGGGGGGCGCCTGGGGGAGCAGTTCTTC.

This chain connects TRBV7-9 to TRBJ1-3, with 12 positions matching TRBD1. V trimming: 5 bases; J trimming: 2 bases; junction bases outside the gene matches: 13. The CDR3 covers 19 residues. The germline gives CDR1 SEHNR, CDR2 FQNEAQ (reference sequence). The CDR3 loop is CASSPRGTGGSVAGNTIYF. The CDR3 DNA is TGTGCCAGCAGCCCGAGAGGGACAGGGGGCTCGGTGGCTGGAAACACCATATATTTT.

This clone was seen only once. The rearrangement joins TRBV7-2 to TRBJ1-1; D ambiguous. Germline-derived CDR1 and CDR2 are SGHTA and FQGNSA. This CDR3 is built from 12 residues. V was clipped by 3 bases and J by 4 bases, with 6 bases between them. In nucleotides, the CDR3 is TGTGCCAGCAGCTTTTTCAGCACTGAAGCTTTCTTT. Amino acids: CASSFFSTEAFF.

The chain's CDR3 is CASSRTSGSYEQYF. The CDR3 bases are TGTGCCAGCAGCAGGACTAGCGGTTCCTACGAGCAGTACTTC. V usage is TRBV4-2 and J usage is TRBJ2-7, with TRBD2 matching 10 bases. The CDR3 is 14 amino acids. V lost 5 bases to trimming and J lost 1 base; unmatched junction nucleotides: 2. The germline gives CDR1 LGHNA, CDR2 YNFKEQ.

The gene calls are TRBV15 and TRBJ1-5; a possible D gene is TRBD1 (6 bases). Germline CDR1 LNHNV, CDR2 YYDKDF (reference sequence). The CDR3 totals 14 residues. The V end was cut by 1 base, the J end by 4 bases, with 8 bases between. The CDR3 spells CATSRGTANQPQHF. The CDR3 nucleotides are TGTGCCACCAGCAGAGGGACAGCGAATCAGCCCCAGCATTTT.

The chain links TRBV19 to TRBJ2-3; tentative D call: TRBD1 (6 bases). Looked up from germline, CDR1 is LNHDA and CDR2 is SQIVND (reference sequence). This CDR3 has 15 residues. Trimming shortened V by 4 bases and J by 6 bases, and 17 bases separated the two germline ends. The CDR3 spells CASSTTGTRGDTQYF. CDR3 DNA: TGTGCCAGTAGTACAACAGGGACCCGGGGCGATACGCAGTATTTT.

The V gene is TRBV5-4, the J gene TRBJ2-1; 7 bases are shared with TRBD2. The J segment lost 7 bases and the V segment lost 4 bases, leaving 11 bases of the junction unmatched. Per the germline V gene, CDR1 is SGHNT and CDR2 is YYREEE (reference sequence). CDR3 length: 15 amino acids. CDR3 in amino acids: CASSLRLGGGNEQFF. As DNA, the CDR3 is TGTGCCAGCAGCCTCCGACTAGGCGGGGGAAATGAGCAGTTCTTC.

The table lists this clone with a count of one. This rearrangement joins TRBV30 to TRBJ2-1; no clear D. Trimming stripped 2 bases from V and 7 bases from J, with 12 bases between. Germline CDR1 and CDR2: GTSNPN and SVGIG (reference sequence). This CDR3 region has 13 residues. The chain's CDR3 is CAWSPYDLNEQFF. The CDR3 nucleotides read TGTGCCTGGAGTCCCTACGACTTAAATGAGCAGTTCTTC. Filled out from reference TRBV30 and TRBJ2-1, the complete variable domain reads SQTIHQWPATLVQPVGSPLSLECTVEGTSNPNLYWYRQAAGRGLQLLFYSVGIGQISSEVPQNLSASRPQDRQFILSSKKLLLSDSGFYLCAWSPYDLNEQFFGPGTRLTVL.

The rearrangement uses TRBV28 and TRBJ2-1, with 9 bases identical to TRBD2. This CDR3 region has 16 residues. The germline CDR1 and CDR2 sequences are MDHEN and SYDVKM. The junction had 10 bases not matched to a gene; V was cut back by 4 bases and J by 6 bases. The CDR3 spells CASSSPGTSKVNEQFF. The CDR3 bases are TGTGCCAGCAGTTCGCCTGGGACTAGCAAGGTCAATGAGCAGTTCTTC.

The chain combines TRBV27 with TRBJ1-5, with D possibly TRBD1 on 5 matching bases. There are 16 residues in the CDR3. The germline gives CDR1 MNHEY, CDR2 SMNVEV (reference sequence). Between the trimmed V and J ends, which lost 4 bases and 3 bases, there was a span of 16 bases. CDR3 bases: TGTGCCAGCAGTTCACGCGCAGGGTCCCACAATCAGCCCCAGCATTTT. Protein sequence: CASSSRAGSHNQPQHF.

This chain links TRBV10-3 with TRBJ2-1, with 11 bases lining up with TRBD2. CDR1 and CDR2 from the germline V gene are ENHRY and SYGVKD. CDR3 length equals 13 residues. The J segment lost 5 bases and the V segment lost 6 bases, leaving 0 bases of the junction unmatched. The CDR3 loop reads CAIRLAGDNEQFF. For the CDR3, the DNA is TGTGCCATCAGACTAGCGGGGGACAATGAGCAGTTCTTC.

In its sample, this clone was seen a few times. The CDR3 bases are TGTGCCAGCAGCTTGGGAGGGACTGGAAACACCATATATTTT. Its translation: CASSLGGTGNTIYF. The chain couples TRBV5-5 to TRBJ1-3; the D is unclear. V shed 0 bases and J shed 2 bases, with 6 bases lying between them. This CDR3 has 14 amino acids. The germline gives CDR1 SGHKS, CDR2 YYEKEE (reference sequence).

This clone is labeled medium-sized. The chain recombines TRBV5-4 with TRBJ1-1; D ambiguous. The germline V gene has CDR1 SGHNT and CDR2 YYREEE (reference sequence). This CDR3 has 13 amino acids. With 0 bases removed from V and 5 bases from J, the gap between germline ends came to 8 bases. CDR3: CASSLATGTEAFF. The CDR3 DNA reads as TGTGCCAGCAGCTTGGCAACGGGGACTGAAGCTTTCTTT. Filled out from reference TRBV5-4 and TRBJ1-1, the complete variable domain reads ETGVTQSPTHLIKTRGQQVTLRCSSQSGHNTVSWYQQALGQGPQFIFQYYREEENGRGNFPPRFSGLQFPNYSSELNVNALELDDSALYLCASSLATGTEAFFGQGTRLTVV.

The CDR3 bases are TGTGCCAGCAGTCCGAGGGGGCACTCTGGAAACACCATATATTTT. Encoded protein: CASSPRGHSGNTIYF. This chain joins TRBV27 and TRBJ1-3; 7 positions match TRBD1. The V segment lost 5 bases and the J segment 0 bases; nucleotides outside the gene matches: 4. CDR3 size: 15 residues. CDR1 and CDR2 (germline): MNHEY, SMNVEV (reference sequence).